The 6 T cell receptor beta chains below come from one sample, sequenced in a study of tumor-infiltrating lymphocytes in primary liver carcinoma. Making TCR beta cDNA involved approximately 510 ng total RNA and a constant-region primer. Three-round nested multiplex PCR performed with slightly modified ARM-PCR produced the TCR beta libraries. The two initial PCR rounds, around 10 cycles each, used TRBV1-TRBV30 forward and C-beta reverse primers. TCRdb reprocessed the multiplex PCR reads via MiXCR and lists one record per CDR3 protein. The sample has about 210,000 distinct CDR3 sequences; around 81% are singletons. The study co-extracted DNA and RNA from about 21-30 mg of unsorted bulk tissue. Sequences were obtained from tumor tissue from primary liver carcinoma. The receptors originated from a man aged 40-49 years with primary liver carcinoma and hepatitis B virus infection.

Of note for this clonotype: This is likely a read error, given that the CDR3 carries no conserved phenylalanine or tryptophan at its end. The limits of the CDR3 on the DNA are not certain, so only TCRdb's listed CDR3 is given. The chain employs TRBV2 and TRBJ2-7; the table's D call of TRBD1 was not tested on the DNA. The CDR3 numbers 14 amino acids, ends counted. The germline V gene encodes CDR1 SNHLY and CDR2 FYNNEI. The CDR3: CASSEGIRTAEQNY.

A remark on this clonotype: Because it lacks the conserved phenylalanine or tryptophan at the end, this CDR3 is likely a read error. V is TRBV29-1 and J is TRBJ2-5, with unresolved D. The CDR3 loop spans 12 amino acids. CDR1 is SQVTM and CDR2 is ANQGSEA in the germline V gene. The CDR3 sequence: CSVENFQETQYS. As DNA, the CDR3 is TGCAGCGTTGAGAACTTTCAGGAGACTCAGTACTCC.

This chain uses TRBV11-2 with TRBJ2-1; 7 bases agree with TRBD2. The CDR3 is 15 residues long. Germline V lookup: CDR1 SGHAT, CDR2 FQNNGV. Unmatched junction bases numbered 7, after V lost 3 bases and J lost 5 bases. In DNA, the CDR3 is TGTGCCAGCAGCTTTAGCGGGTCAATCCACAATGAGCAGTTCTTC. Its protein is CASSFSGSIHNEQFF.

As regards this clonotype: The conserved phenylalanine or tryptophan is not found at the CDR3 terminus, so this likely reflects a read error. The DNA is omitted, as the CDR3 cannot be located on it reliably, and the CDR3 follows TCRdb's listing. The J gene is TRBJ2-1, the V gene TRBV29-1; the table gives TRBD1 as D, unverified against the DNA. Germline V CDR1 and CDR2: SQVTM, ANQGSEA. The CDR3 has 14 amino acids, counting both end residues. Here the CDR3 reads CSVLQGPRLNEQSS.

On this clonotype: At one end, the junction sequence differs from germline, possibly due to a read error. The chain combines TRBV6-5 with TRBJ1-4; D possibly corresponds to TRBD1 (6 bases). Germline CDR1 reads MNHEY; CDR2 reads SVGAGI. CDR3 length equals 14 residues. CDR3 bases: TGTGCCAGCACTTACAACAGGGTTGATGAAAAACTGTTTTTT. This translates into CASTYNRVDEKLFF.

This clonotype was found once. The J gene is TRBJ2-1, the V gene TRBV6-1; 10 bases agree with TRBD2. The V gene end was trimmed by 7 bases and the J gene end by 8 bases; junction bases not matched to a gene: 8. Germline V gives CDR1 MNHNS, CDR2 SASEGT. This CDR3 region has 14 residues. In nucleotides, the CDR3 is TGTGCCAGCACCTCTAGCGGGAGTTTACATGAGCAGTTCTTC. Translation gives CASTSSGSLHEQFF.